The present entry profiles one T cell receptor (beta chain) with its context. Its antigen is as yet unknown. This may be a read error: a much more frequent sequence differs by one nucleotide. The missing conserved phenylalanine or tryptophan at the end of this CDR3 makes a read error likely. TCRdb redid the calling of the RACE reads with MiXCR, one entry per CDR3 protein. The sample lists 80,000 or so distinct CDR3 sequences, roughly a tenth occurring once. The sample belongs to a study of human T cells and chemical hapten exposure. Across the whole study: Sensitization involved placing 2% DPC onto a 2 cm by 2 cm region of upper inner arm skin. The patch tests put 0.01% DPC on the skin of the upper back and were read 6 days later. Findings and limits, study-wide: DPC sensitization left the count of TCRs above 1 in 1000 unchanged.

The germline V gene has CDR1 SGHTA and CDR2 FQGTGA. V dropped 2 bases and J dropped 2 bases, with 10 bases sitting between them. This CDR3 spans 15 amino acids. Time point in this sample: patch test 1, 2 weeks after DPC sensitization. Treatment reported: therapeutic diphenylcyclopropenone sensitization with weekly scalp DPC. Here the sequenced sample was whole blood, taken in connection with sensitization to the hapten diphenylcyclopropenone (DPC). This sequence joins TRBV7-3 and TRBJ2-1, with D tentatively TRBD1 (5 bases). The receptor was isolated from a woman aged 45-59 years with alopecia areata. Some clones in this sample may be carry-over from other donors' samples. The CDR3 sequence is CASSLGPGTYNEQFS. For the CDR3, the DNA is TGTGCCAGCAGCTTAGGTCCAGGGACCTACAATGAGCAGTTCTCC.